The rows below give T cell receptor beta chains drawn from one sample of a study of regulatory T cells in long-lasting Graves disease. TCRdb re-analysed the multiplex PCR reads in MiXCR, keeping a single row per CDR3 protein. The sample yields fewer than 550,000 distinct CDR3 sequences, approximately 16% seen once. The same data also went into a second study, on T cells in Graves' hyperthyroidism and ophthalmopathy.

This material consisted of peripheral blood mononuclear cells (PBMCs), taken at new diagnosis, from a patient treated with antithyroid drugs. The receptors shown here come from a middle-aged woman with Graves disease. Both conserved end residues are part of each CDR3. D genes are given only for firm matches. Size is omitted from some rows. Given values are once, few, many or a class for expanded clones.

D: TRBD2; J: TRBJ2-7; size: -; V: TRBV7-9; CDR3: CASSLGEIQRGAYEQYF
D: -; J: TRBJ2-7; size: many; V: TRBV5-1; CDR3: CASSLAQGGAGYEQYF
D: -; J: TRBJ2-1; size: many; V: TRBV12-3/TRBV12-4; CDR3: CASSLRAVTITEVDEQFF
D: TRBD1; J: TRBJ1-5; size: many; V: TRBV2; CDR3: CASAGTENQPQHF
D: -; J: TRBJ2-1; size: few; V: TRBV30; CDR3: CAWRPRFLYYNEQFF
D: -; J: TRBJ1-3; size: -; V: TRBV12-5; CDR3: CASGFSGNTIYF
D: -; J: TRBJ1-2; size: -; V: TRBV5-4; CDR3: CASSSLAGQSSYGYTF
D: -; J: TRBJ1-4; size: few; V: TRBV11-2; CDR3: CASSKLTRGTNEKLFF
D: -; J: TRBJ1-1; size: many; V: TRBV12-3/TRBV12-4; CDR3: CASSSLVPRGEAFF
D: TRBD1; J: TRBJ2-3; size: many; V: TRBV20-1; CDR3: CSADRGSSNTDTQYF